These T cell receptor beta chains were read from a single sample in a study of response to subunit inactivated influenza vaccine. TCRdb ran MiXCR on the RT-PCR reads and lists one entry per CDR3 protein. This sample yields approximately 500,000 distinct CDR3 sequences, of which roughly 23% are seen a single time; approximately 3% belongs to the top ten. These data are also associated with another study on T cells expressing NK-cell markers.

This sample comprised CD4+ T cells sorted from PBMCs, obtained approximately 13 days after vaccination. Receptors originate from a man aged 50 or older who received an inactivated influenza vaccine. Both conserved end residues are part of each CDR3. A D gene is named only where the DNA matches it firmly. The size of a clone is reported for some rows only, either as once, few or many, or as a class for expanded clones.

clone size,J gene,D gene,V gene,CDR3 protein,CDR3 DNA
NA,TRBJ1-6,NA,TRBV7-8,CASSARQSNSPLHF,TGTGCCAGCAGCGCTCGACAGTCTAATTCACCCCTCCACTTT
NA,TRBJ1-1,TRBD1,TRBV10-3,CAISADRGREAFF,TGTGCCATCAGTGCGGACAGGGGGCGGGAAGCTTTCTTT
NA,TRBJ2-7,TRBD2,TRBV5-1,CASSLAVSGGLGSYEQYF,TGCGCCAGCAGCTTGGCGGTTAGCGGGGGGCTAGGTTCCTACGAGCAGTACTTC
NA,TRBJ2-3,NA,TRBV5-1,CASKGRDSTDTQYF,TGCGCCAGCAAGGGCCGGGACAGCACAGATACGCAGTATTTT
NA,TRBJ2-2,NA,TRBV20-1,CSARGLGLTGELFF,TGCAGTGCTAGAGGTTTGGGATTAACCGGGGAGCTGTTTTTT
few,TRBJ2-6,TRBD1,TRBV5-1,CASSHLTGALANVLTF,TGCGCCAGCAGCCACTTGACAGGGGCCTTGGCCAACGTCCTGACTTTC
few,TRBJ2-1,TRBD2,TRBV6-1,CASGPPKREVYNEQFF,TGTGCCAGCGGCCCCCCCAAGCGGGAGGTCTACAATGAGCAGTTCTTC
NA,TRBJ1-2,NA,TRBV7-2,CASSFVREGSYTF,TGTGCCAGCAGCTTCGTCAGGGAAGGGAGCTACACCTTC
few,TRBJ2-1,NA,TRBV4-1,CASSQLGRRSYNEQFF,TGCGCCAGCAGCCAACTCGGACGCCGCTCCTACAATGAGCAGTTCTTC
NA,TRBJ2-3,TRBD2,TRBV6-1,CASTPGAGGTDTQYF,TGTGCCAGCACCCCCGGGGCGGGAGGGACAGATACGCAGTATTTT
NA,TRBJ2-5,TRBD2,TRBV18,CASSHTTGTSGQETQYF,TGTGCCAGCTCACATACGACCGGGACTAGCGGTCAAGAGACCCAGTACTTC
few,TRBJ1-3,NA,TRBV12-3/TRBV12-4,CASSPNDGNTIYF,TGTGCCAGCAGCCCAAACGATGGAAACACCATATATTTT
NA,TRBJ2-3,TRBD2,TRBV15,CATSIRLAGVGTDTQYF,TGTGCCACCAGCATCAGACTAGCGGGAGTGGGCACAGATACGCAGTATTTT
few,TRBJ2-1,NA,TRBV7-2,CASSATRLGWNNEQFF,TGTGCCAGCAGCGCAACCCGACTAGGTTGGAACAATGAGCAGTTCTTC
NA,TRBJ2-1,NA,TRBV5-1,CASSSTLSRSRAGYNEQFF,TGCGCCAGCAGCTCAACCCTATCGAGGTCTAGGGCCGGCTACAATGAGCAGTTCTTC
few,TRBJ2-5,NA,TRBV7-2,CASSRRDSLQYF,TGTGCCAGCAGCAGGCGGGACAGCCTTCAGTACTTC
NA,TRBJ1-1,NA,TRBV12-3/TRBV12-4,CASRVDMASTEAFF,TGTGCCAGCAGGGTCGACATGGCGAGCACTGAAGCTTTCTTT
many,TRBJ2-1,NA,TRBV13,CASSFFYQTNEQFF,TGTGCCAGCAGCTTTTTCTACCAGACAAATGAGCAGTTCTTC
few,TRBJ2-3,TRBD2,TRBV28,CASSLGGLAGKDTQYF,TGTGCCAGCAGTTTAGGGGGACTAGCGGGGAAGGATACGCAGTATTTT
NA,TRBJ2-2,NA,TRBV10-3,CAISESVMGELFF,TGTGCCATCAGTGAGTCTGTTATGGGGGAGCTGTTTTTT
NA,TRBJ1-2,TRBD1,TRBV5-6,CASSLIQGNVKGYTF,TGTGCCAGCAGCTTGATACAGGGGAATGTCAAAGGCTACACCTTC
few,TRBJ2-2,NA,TRBV6-5,CASSYSSRNTGELFF,TGTGCCAGCAGTTACTCTTCCAGAAACACCGGGGAGCTGTTTTTT
NA,TRBJ2-2,NA,TRBV4-1,CASSLPQHTGELFF,TGCGCCAGCAGCCTACCACAGCATACCGGGGAGCTGTTTTTT
NA,TRBJ2-5,NA,TRBV4-1,CASSQATGRGTQYF,TGCGCCAGCAGCCAAGCCACAGGGAGGGGGACCCAGTACTTC
few,TRBJ1-4,NA,TRBV12-3/TRBV12-4,CASSMLAEKLFF,TGTGCCAGCTCCATGTTAGCTGAAAAACTGTTTTTT
NA,TRBJ2-3,NA,TRBV6-2/TRBV6-3,CASIRANRASTDTQYF,TGTGCCAGCATTCGTGCAAACAGGGCTAGCACAGATACGCAGTATTTT
NA,TRBJ1-5,TRBD1,TRBV20-1,CSALGAGGQPQHF,TGCAGTGCTCTCGGGGCAGGGGGCCAGCCCCAGCATTTT
NA,TRBJ2-3,TRBD2,TRBV12-3/TRBV12-4,CASTQAGTDTQYF,TGTGCCAGCACTCAAGCGGGGACAGATACGCAGTATTTT
few,TRBJ1-2,TRBD1,TRBV4-1,CASSQRTGHGYTF,TGCGCCAGCAGCCAACGGACAGGCCATGGCTACACCTTC
few,TRBJ2-1,NA,TRBV9,CASSVESYNEQFF,TGTGCCAGCAGCGTAGAAAGTTACAATGAGCAGTTCTTC
few,TRBJ1-5,TRBD1,TRBV27,CASKLRQGGQPQHF,TGTGCCAGCAAACTAAGACAGGGTGGCCAGCCCCAGCATTTT
NA,TRBJ2-7,NA,TRBV5-5,CASSLKPGRTYEQYF,TGTGCCAGCAGCTTGAAGCCGGGCAGGACCTACGAGCAGTACTTC
NA,TRBJ1-1,NA,TRBV4-2,CASSQESSVITEAFF,TGTGCCAGCAGCCAAGAATCATCTGTAATCACTGAAGCTTTCTTT
NA,TRBJ2-7,TRBD1,TRBV7-2,CASSPHGTGTYEQYF,TGTGCCAGCAGCCCGCACGGGACAGGGACCTACGAGCAGTACTTC
NA,TRBJ2-7,TRBD2,TRBV15,CATSRALAGGGSYEQYF,TGTGCCACCAGCAGAGCTCTAGCGGGAGGTGGGTCGTACGAGCAGTACTTC
NA,TRBJ1-4,NA,TRBV7-2,CASSSAVGRANEKLFF,TGTGCCAGCAGCTCAGCCGTTGGGAGAGCTAATGAAAAACTGTTTTTT
few,TRBJ2-7,NA,TRBV30,CAWSRVIRGEQYF,TGTGCCTGGTCCCGGGTTATAAGGGGCGAGCAGTACTTC
NA,TRBJ2-3,TRBD2,TRBV5-1,CASSLGLAGVGTDTQYF,TGCGCCAGCAGCTTGGGCCTAGCGGGAGTTGGGACAGATACGCAGTATTTT
few,TRBJ2-7,TRBD2,TRBV27,CASSWDYAGEQYF,TGTGCCAGCAGTTGGGACTATGCCGGGGAGCAGTACTTC